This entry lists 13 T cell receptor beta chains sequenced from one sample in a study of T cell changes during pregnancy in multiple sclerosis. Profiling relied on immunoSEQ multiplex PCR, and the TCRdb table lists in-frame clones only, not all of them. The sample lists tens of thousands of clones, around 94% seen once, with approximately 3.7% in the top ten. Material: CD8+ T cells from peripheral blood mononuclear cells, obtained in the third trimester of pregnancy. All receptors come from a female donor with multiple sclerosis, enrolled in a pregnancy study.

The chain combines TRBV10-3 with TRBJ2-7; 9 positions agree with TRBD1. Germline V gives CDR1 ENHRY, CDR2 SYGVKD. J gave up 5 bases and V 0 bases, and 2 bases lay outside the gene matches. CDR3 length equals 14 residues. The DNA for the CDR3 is TGTGCCATCAGTGAGTCTAGGACAGGGGACGAGCAGTACTTC. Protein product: CAISESRTGDEQYF.

Written as DNA, the CDR3 is TGTGCCTGGAGTCAGACAGGGGCTGGAAACACCATATATTTT. Residues: CAWSQTGAGNTIYF. The rearrangement links TRBV30 to TRBJ1-3; 8 nucleotides agree with TRBD1. The ends lost 2 bases at V and 2 bases at J; junction bases unmatched: 2. The CDR3 has 14 residues. In germline, CDR1 is GTSNPN, CDR2 SVGIG (reference sequence).

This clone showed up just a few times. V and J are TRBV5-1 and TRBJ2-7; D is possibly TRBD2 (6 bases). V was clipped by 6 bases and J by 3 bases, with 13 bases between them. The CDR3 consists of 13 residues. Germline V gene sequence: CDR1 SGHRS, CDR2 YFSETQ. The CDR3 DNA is TGCGCCAGCACCCTCAGTAGCGGCTACGAGCAGTACTTC. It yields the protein CASTLSSGYEQYF.

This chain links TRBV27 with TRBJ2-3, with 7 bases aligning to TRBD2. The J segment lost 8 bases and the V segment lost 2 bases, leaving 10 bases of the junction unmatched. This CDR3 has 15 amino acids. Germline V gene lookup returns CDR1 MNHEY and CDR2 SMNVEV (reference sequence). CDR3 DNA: TGTGCCAGCAGTTTAGGGGGGGAGGGCCTGGGTACGCAGTATTTT. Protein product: CASSLGGEGLGTQYF.

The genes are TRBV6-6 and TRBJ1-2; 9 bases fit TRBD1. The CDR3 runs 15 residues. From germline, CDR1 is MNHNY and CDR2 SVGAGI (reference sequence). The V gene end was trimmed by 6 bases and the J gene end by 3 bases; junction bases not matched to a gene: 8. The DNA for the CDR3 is TGTGCCAGCAGATCCGGACAGGGGCTTCACTATGGCTACACCTTC. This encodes CASRSGQGLHYGYTF.

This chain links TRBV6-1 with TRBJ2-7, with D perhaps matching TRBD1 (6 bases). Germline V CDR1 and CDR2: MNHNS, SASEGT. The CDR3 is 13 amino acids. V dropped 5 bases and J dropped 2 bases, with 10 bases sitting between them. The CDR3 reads CASSWDTTYEQYF. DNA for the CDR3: TGTGCCAGCAGTTGGGACACCACCTACGAGCAGTACTTC.

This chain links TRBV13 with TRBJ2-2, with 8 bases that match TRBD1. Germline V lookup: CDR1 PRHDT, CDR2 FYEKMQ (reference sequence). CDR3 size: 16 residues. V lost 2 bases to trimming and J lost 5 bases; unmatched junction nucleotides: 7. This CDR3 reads CASSLLSRGQTGELFF. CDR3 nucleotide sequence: TGTGCCAGCAGCTTATTGAGCAGGGGGCAAACCGGGGAGCTGTTTTTT.

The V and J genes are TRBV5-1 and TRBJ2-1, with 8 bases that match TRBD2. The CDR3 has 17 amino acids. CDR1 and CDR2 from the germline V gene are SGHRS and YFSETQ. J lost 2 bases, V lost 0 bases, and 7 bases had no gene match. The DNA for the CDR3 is TGCGCCAGCAGCTTGGATATAACTAGCGGAGCCTACAATGAGCAGTTCTTC. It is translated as CASSLDITSGAYNEQFF.

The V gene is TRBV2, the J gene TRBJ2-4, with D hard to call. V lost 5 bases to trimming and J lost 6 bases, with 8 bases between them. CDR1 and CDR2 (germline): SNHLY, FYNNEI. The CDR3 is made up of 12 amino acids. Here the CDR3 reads CASSPSPNIQYF. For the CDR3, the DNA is TGTGCCAGCAGTCCGTCTCCAAACATTCAGTACTTC.

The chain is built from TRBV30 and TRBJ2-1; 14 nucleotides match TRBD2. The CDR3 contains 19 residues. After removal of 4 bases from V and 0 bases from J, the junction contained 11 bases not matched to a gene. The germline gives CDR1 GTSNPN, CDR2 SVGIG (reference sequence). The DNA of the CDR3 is TGTGCCTGGAATGGACTAGCGGGGGGATCTTTAAGCTCCTACAATGAGCAGTTCTTC. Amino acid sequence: CAWNGLAGGSLSSYNEQFF.

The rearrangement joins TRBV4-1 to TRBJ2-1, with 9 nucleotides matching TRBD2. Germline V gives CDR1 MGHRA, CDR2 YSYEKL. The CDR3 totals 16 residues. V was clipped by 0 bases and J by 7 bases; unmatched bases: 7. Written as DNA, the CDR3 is TGCGCCAGCAGCCAAGAAGCGGGAGGCTTAACGAATGAGCAGTTCTTC. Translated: CASSQEAGGLTNEQFF.

This CDR3 is CASSENPWTTLLEQFF. The CDR3 DNA sequence: TGCGCCAGCAGTGAGAACCCCTGGACTACATTACTAGAGCAGTTCTTC. V is TRBV10-2 and J is TRBJ2-1, with a weak D call TRBD2 (6 bases). V was shortened by 2 bases and J by 10 bases, with 21 bases between the two germline ends. Germline values: CDR1 WSHSY, CDR2 SAAADI. This CDR3 spans 16 amino acids.

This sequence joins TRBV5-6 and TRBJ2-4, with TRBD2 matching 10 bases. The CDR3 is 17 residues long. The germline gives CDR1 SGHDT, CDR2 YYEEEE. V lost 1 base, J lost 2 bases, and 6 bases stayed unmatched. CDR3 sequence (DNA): TGTGCCAGCAGCTTGAGTATAGCGGGAGGATCCAAAAACATTCAGTACTTC. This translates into CASSLSIAGGSKNIQYF. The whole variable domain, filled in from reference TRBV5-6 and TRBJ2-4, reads DAGVTQSPTHLIKTRGQQVTLRCSPKSGHDTVSWYQQALGQGPQFIFQYYEEEERQRGNFPDRFSGHQFPNYSSELNVNALLLGDSALYLCASSLSIAGGSKNIQYFGAGTRLSVL.